One TCR beta chain is described in this entry. The antigen remains undetermined. The sample has other DNA sequences that encode this CDR3 too. PCR employed 60 Vbeta and 13 Jbeta primers. The method was immunoSEQ multiplex PCR; TCRdb's version includes in-frame clones alone and lacks a portion of them. The sample consists of 150,000 or so clones, under 85% of them appearing once. This specimen comes from a study of cytomegalovirus exposure and HLA in healthy donors. General study findings and limits: In a later analysis, DRB1 alleles had the most associated TCRs; HLA-C alleles the fewest.

Germline CDR1 MDHEN, CDR2 SYDVKM. Trimming took off 3 bases at V and 5 bases at J, with 10 bases between the two ends. CDR3 length: 13 residues. Sequencing was performed on PBMCs. The origin of this receptor is a woman aged 25-40 years in good health and CMV-seronegative. The chain links TRBV28 to TRBJ1-2, with D possibly being TRBD1 (6 bases). CDR3 loop: CASSLAGAYGYTF. CDR3 nucleotide sequence: TGTGCCAGCAGTTTGGCAGGGGCATATGGCTACACCTTC.